This T cell receptor beta chain was obtained from a study of cytomegalovirus exposure and HLA in healthy donors. Study-wide results and caveats: A later analysis linked a missense variant in DCLRE1C to the trimming of TCR beta V and J genes.

The CDR3 runs 12 residues. Germline V gene lookup returns CDR1 MNHNY and CDR2 SVGAGI (reference sequence). V was cut by 6 bases and J by 3 bases, with 9 bases left in between. For this clone: Its cognate antigen is unknown.

The PCR was carried out with 60 Vbeta primers and 13 Jbeta primers. Clones were read by immunoSEQ multiplex PCR, and TCRdb kept only the in-frame ones, dropping some. The sample has around 55,000 clones, 65% to 80% seen once. This sequence joins TRBV6-6 and TRBJ2-7; D is possibly TRBD1 (6 bases). The source of this sequence is a man aged 35 to 55 in good health and CMV-seropositive. The source material was PBMCs. The CDR3 region has the DNA TGTGCCAGCAGCCCACAGGGCTACGAGCAGTACTTC. It codes for CASSPQGYEQYF.